The T cell receptor (beta chain) described here comes from a study of CD8 T cells in Susac syndrome. Random-hexamer reverse transcription was applied to about 0.5 to 1 ug RNA. TCRdb passed the immunoSEQ multiplex PCR reads through MiXCR, listing each CDR3 protein once. The sample yields 200,000 to 250,000 distinct CDR3 sequences, about 94% seen once. V shed 4 bases and J 3 bases; nucleotides not matched to a gene: 8. Per the germline V gene, CDR1 is LGHNA and CDR2 is YSLEER. The CDR3 has 15 amino acids. The sample comprised CD4+ T cells from PBMCs. The chain has TRBV4-3 and TRBJ2-5; 7 positions match TRBD2. The sequence was collected from a human donor with Susac syndrome. The CDR3 spells CASSRAGRGEETQYF. CDR3 bases: TGCGCCAGCAGCCGAGCTGGACGGGGGGAAGAGACCCAGTACTTC.